This T cell receptor (beta chain) stems from a study of early T cells in non-severe SARS-CoV-2 infection. The study's findings and limits: Matching against VDJdb likely underestimated virus-specific expansions, favoring anti-spike CD8.

This CDR3 comprises 13 residues. Germline loops: CDR1 SGHNT, CDR2 YYREEE (reference sequence). Trimming pared 3 bases from V and 3 bases from J, leaving 10 bases between. Individual cDNA molecules were tagged with unique molecular identifiers, the study reported. One entry per CDR3 protein, called by TCRdb with MiXCR from the 5' RACE reads. The sample carries around 82,000 distinct CDR3 sequences, about 12% recorded once. This clonotype was detected only a few times. What it recognizes is unknown. Source material: whole blood. The chain recombines TRBV5-4 with TRBJ2-7, with D tentatively TRBD2 (6 bases). The clonotype comes from an adult who was a healthcare worker with PCR-confirmed SARS-CoV-2 infection or an uninfected control (not recorded which). The CDR3 loop reads CASSSPTSYEQYF. The CDR3 region has the DNA TGTGCCAGCAGCTCCCCGACTAGCTACGAGCAGTACTTC.